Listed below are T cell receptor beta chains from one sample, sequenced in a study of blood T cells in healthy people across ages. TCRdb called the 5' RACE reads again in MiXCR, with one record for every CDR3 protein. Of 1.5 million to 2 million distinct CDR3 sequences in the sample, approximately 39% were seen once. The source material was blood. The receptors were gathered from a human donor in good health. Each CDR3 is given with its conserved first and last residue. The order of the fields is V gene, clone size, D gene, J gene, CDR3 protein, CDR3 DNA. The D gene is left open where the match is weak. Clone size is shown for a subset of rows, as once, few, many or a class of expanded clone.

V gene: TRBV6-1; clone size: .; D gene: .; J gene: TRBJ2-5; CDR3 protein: CASSEPGGETQYF; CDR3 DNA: TGTGCCAGCAGTGAACCAGGTGGCGAGACCCAGTACTTC
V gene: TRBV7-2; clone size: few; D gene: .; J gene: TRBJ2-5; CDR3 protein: CASSEPMQGLGETQYF; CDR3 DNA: TGTGCCAGCAGCGAACCTATGCAGGGCCTAGGGGAGACCCAGTACTTC
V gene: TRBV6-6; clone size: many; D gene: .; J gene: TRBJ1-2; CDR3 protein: CASSHYGYTF; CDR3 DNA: TGTGCCAGCAGTCACTATGGCTACACCTTC
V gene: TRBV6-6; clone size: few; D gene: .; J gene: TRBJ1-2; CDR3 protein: CASSRSMESGYTF; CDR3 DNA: TGTGCCAGCAGCCGATCGATGGAATCGGGCTACACCTTC
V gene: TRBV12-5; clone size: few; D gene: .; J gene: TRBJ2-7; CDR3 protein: CASGLGTGTLSYEQYF; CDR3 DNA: TGTGCTAGTGGTTTGGGTACAGGGACCCTCTCCTACGAGCAGTACTTC
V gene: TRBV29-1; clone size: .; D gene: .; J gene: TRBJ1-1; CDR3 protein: CSVDRASTEAFF; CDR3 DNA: TGCAGCGTTGACAGGGCTAGCACTGAAGCTTTCTTT
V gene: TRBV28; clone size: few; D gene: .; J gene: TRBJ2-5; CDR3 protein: CASSFVRQETQYF; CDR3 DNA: TGTGCCAGCAGTTTCGTACGGCAAGAGACCCAGTACTTC
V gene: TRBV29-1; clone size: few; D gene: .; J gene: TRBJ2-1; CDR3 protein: CSVRDRWGNEQFF; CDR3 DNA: TGCAGCGTTCGCGACAGGTGGGGGAATGAGCAGTTCTTC
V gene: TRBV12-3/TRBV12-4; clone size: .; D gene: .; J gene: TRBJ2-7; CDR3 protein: CASSLQSCEQYF; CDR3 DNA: TGTGCCAGCAGTTTACAGAGCTGCGAGCAGTACTTC
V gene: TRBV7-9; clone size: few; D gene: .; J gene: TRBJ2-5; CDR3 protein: CASSPLMKTQYF; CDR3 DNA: TGTGCCAGCAGCCCGTTGATGAAGACCCAGTACTTC
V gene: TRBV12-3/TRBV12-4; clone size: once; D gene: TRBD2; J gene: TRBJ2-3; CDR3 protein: CASSSLAGGRADTEYF; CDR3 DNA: TGTGCCAGCAGTTCACTAGCGGGAGGGCGAGCAGATACGGAGTATTTT
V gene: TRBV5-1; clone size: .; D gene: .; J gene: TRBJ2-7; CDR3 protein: CASRGHRDFDNEQYF; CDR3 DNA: TGCGCCAGCAGGGGACATCGGGACTTCGACAACGAGCAGTACTTC
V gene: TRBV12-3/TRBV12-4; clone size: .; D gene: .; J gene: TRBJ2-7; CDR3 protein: CATLLPGAYEQYF; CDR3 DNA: TGTGCCACCCTTTTACCAGGGGCCTACGAGCAGTACTTC
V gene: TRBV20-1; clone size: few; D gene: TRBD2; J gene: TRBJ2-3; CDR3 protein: CSAEIAGGRIDTQYF; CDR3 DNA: TGCAGTGCTGAAATAGCGGGGGGGCGGATAGATACGCAGTATTTT
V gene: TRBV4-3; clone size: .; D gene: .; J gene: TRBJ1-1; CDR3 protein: CASSQLRGTEAFF; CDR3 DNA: TGCGCCAGCAGCCAACTCAGGGGTACTGAAGCTTTCTTT
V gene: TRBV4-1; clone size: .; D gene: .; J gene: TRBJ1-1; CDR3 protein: CASSQGGRRLNTEAFF; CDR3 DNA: TGCGCCAGCAGCCAAGGAGGACGCAGGTTGAACACTGAAGCTTTCTTT
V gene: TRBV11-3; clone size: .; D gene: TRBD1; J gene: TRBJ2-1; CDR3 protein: CASSPRDRSSYNEQFF; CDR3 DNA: TGTGCCAGCAGCCCCCGGGACAGGAGCTCCTACAATGAGCAGTTCTTC
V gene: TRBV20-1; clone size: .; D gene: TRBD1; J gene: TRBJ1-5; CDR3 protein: CSASYRTGGAQPQHF; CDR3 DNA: TGCAGTGCATCTTACCGGACAGGGGGCGCACAGCCCCAGCATTTT
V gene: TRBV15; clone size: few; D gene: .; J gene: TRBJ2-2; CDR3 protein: CATSVGSRVSGELFF; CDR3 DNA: TGTGCCACCAGCGTGGGCTCCAGGGTTAGCGGGGAGCTGTTTTTT
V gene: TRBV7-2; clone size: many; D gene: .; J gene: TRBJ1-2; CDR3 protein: CASSSFNTYGYTF; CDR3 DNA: TGTGCCAGCAGCTCATTTAATACTTATGGCTACACCTTC
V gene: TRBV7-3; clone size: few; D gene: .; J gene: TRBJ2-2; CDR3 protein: CASSPVGQRTGELFF; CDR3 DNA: TGTGCCAGTAGCCCAGTCGGCCAGCGCACCGGGGAGCTGTTTTTT
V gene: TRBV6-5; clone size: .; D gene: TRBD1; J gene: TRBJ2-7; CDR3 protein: CASSYTGTGYQEQYF; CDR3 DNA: TGTGCCAGCAGTTACACGGGGACAGGGTATCAAGAGCAGTACTTC
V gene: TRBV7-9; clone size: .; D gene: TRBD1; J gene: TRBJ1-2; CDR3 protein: CASSWPNRGDGYTF; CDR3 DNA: TGTGCCAGCAGCTGGCCCAACAGGGGGGATGGCTACACCTTC
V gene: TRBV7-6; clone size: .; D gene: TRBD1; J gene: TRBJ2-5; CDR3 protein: CTSSLDAGTGQETQYF; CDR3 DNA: TGTACCAGCAGCTTAGACGCCGGGACAGGGCAAGAGACCCAGTACTTC
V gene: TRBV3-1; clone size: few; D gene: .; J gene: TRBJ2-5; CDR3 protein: CASSQEQPQETQYF; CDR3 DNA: TGTGCCAGCAGCCAAGAGCAGCCACAAGAGACCCAGTACTTC
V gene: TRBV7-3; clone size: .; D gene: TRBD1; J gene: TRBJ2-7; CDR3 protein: CASSLTGQNYEQYF; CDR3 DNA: TGTGCCAGCAGCTTAACGGGACAGAACTACGAGCAGTACTTC
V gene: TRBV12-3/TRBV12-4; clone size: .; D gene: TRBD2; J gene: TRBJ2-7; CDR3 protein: CASSSGLAGRSGNEQYF; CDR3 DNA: TGTGCCAGCAGTTCCGGACTAGCGGGGCGTTCGGGCAACGAGCAGTACTTC
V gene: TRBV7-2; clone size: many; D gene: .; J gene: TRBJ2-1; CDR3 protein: CASSFNSVWAGGYNEQFF; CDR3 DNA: TGTGCCAGCAGCTTTAACTCGGTCTGGGCAGGGGGGTACAATGAGCAGTTCTTC
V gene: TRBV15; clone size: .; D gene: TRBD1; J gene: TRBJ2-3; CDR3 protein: CATSRDRVTDTQYF; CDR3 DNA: TGTGCCACCAGCAGGGACAGGGTCACAGATACGCAGTATTTT
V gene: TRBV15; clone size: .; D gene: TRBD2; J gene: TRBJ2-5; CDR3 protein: CATSNGGVAGQETQYF; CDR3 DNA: TGTGCCACCAGCAACGGGGGGGTAGCGGGACAAGAGACCCAGTACTTC
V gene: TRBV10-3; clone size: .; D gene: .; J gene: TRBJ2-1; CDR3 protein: CVTRAPSYNEQFF; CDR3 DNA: TGTGTCACGCGGGCCCCTTCCTACAATGAGCAGTTCTTC
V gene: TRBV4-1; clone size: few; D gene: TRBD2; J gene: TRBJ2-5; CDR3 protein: CASSQDGLAYETQYF; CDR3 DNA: TGCGCCAGCAGCCAAGACGGACTAGCCTACGAGACCCAGTACTTC
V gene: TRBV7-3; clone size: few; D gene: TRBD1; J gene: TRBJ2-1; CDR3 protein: CASSTTGTGVNEQFF; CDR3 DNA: TGTGCCAGCAGTACAACCGGGACAGGGGTCAATGAGCAGTTCTTC
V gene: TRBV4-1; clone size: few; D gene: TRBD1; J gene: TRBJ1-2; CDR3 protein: CASSQMSGQGYGHTF; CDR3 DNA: TGCGCCAGCAGCCAAATGTCGGGACAGGGGTATGGCCACACCTTC
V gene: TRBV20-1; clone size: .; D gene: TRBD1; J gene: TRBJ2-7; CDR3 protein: CSARDLLDREYYEQYF; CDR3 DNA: TGCAGTGCTAGAGATCTCCTGGACAGGGAATACTACGAGCAGTACTTC
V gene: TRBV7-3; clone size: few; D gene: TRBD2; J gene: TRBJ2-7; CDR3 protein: CASSSTGGDEQYF; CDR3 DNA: TGTGCCAGCAGCTCAACCGGGGGGGACGAGCAGTACTTC
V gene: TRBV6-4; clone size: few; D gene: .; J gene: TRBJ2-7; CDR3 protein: CARGPRLYCRFGEQYF; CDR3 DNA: TGTGCCAGGGGTCCTAGGTTATATTGCCGATTTGGCGAGCAGTACTTC
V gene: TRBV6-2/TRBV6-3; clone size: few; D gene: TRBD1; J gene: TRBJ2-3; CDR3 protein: CASSSRTGAYADTQYF; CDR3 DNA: TGTGCCAGCAGTTCGCGGACAGGGGCGTATGCAGATACGCAGTATTTT
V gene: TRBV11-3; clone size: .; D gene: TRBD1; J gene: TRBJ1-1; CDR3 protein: CASRSRDRNTEAFF; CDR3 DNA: TGTGCCAGCAGATCCAGGGACAGGAACACTGAAGCTTTCTTT
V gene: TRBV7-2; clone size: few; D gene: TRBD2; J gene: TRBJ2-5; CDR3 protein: CASSIRGGEGETQYF; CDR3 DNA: TGTGCCAGCAGCATCCGCGGGGGGGAAGGAGAGACCCAGTACTTC
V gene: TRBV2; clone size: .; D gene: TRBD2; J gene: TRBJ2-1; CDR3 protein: CAGSEGSGGADEQFF; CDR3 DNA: TGTGCCGGCAGTGAGGGTAGCGGGGGGGCAGACGAGCAGTTCTTC
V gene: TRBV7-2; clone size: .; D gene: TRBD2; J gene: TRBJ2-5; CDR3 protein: CASIKGGNQETQYF; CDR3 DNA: TGTGCCAGCATCAAGGGAGGGAATCAAGAGACCCAGTACTTC
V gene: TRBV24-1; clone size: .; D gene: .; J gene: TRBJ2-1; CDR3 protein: CATSDPVLRDGLYNEQFF; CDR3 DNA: TGTGCCACCAGTGATCCTGTCCTCCGAGACGGCCTCTACAATGAGCAGTTCTTC
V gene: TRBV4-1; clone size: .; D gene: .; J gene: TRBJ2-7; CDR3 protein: CASTLGNEQYF; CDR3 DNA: TGCGCCAGCACCCTGGGAAACGAGCAGTACTTC
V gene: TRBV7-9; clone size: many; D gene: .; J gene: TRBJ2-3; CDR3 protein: CASSFGTSTDTQYF; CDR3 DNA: TGTGCCAGCAGCTTCGGGACTAGCACAGATACGCAGTATTTT
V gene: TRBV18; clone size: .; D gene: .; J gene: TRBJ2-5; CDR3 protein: CASSPTATETQYF; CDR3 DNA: TGTGCCAGCTCACCTACGGCGACTGAGACCCAGTACTTC
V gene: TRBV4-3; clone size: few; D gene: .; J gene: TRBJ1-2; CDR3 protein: CASSQVYPNYGYTF; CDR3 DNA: TGCGCCAGCAGCCAAGTCTATCCAAACTATGGCTACACCTTC
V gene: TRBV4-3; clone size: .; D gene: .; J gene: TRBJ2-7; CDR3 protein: CASSSRHGYEQYF; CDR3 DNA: TGCGCCAGCAGCAGTAGGCATGGTTACGAGCAGTACTTC
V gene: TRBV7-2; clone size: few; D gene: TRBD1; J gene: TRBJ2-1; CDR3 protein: CASSPWTGDVHEQFF; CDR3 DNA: TGTGCCAGCAGCCCGTGGACAGGGGACGTACATGAGCAGTTCTTC
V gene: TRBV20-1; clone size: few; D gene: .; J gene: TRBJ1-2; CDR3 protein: CSARDPARGGYTF; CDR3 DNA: TGCAGTGCTCGCGACCCAGCCAGGGGCGGCTACACCTTC
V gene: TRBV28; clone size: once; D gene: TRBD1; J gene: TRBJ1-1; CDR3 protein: CASSYRDRVRAFF; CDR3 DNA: TGTGCCAGCAGTTACCGGGACAGGGTGCGGGCTTTCTTT
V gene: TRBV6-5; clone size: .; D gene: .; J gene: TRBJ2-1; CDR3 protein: CASSYEGTGYNEQFF; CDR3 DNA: TGTGCCAGCAGTTACGAGGGGACGGGCTACAATGAGCAGTTCTTC
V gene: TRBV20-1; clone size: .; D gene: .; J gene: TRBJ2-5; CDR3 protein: CSARGGRGLGEQYF; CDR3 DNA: TGCAGTGCTAGAGGTGGCAGGGGCCTTGGGGAGCAGTACTTC
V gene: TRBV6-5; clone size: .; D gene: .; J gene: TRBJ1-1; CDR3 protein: CASGDTEAFF; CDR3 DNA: TGTGCCAGTGGAGACACTGAAGCTTTCTTT
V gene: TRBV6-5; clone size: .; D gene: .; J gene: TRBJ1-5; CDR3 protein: CASSRRDGNQPQHF; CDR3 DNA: TGTGCCAGCAGTAGGAGGGACGGGAATCAGCCCCAGCATTTT